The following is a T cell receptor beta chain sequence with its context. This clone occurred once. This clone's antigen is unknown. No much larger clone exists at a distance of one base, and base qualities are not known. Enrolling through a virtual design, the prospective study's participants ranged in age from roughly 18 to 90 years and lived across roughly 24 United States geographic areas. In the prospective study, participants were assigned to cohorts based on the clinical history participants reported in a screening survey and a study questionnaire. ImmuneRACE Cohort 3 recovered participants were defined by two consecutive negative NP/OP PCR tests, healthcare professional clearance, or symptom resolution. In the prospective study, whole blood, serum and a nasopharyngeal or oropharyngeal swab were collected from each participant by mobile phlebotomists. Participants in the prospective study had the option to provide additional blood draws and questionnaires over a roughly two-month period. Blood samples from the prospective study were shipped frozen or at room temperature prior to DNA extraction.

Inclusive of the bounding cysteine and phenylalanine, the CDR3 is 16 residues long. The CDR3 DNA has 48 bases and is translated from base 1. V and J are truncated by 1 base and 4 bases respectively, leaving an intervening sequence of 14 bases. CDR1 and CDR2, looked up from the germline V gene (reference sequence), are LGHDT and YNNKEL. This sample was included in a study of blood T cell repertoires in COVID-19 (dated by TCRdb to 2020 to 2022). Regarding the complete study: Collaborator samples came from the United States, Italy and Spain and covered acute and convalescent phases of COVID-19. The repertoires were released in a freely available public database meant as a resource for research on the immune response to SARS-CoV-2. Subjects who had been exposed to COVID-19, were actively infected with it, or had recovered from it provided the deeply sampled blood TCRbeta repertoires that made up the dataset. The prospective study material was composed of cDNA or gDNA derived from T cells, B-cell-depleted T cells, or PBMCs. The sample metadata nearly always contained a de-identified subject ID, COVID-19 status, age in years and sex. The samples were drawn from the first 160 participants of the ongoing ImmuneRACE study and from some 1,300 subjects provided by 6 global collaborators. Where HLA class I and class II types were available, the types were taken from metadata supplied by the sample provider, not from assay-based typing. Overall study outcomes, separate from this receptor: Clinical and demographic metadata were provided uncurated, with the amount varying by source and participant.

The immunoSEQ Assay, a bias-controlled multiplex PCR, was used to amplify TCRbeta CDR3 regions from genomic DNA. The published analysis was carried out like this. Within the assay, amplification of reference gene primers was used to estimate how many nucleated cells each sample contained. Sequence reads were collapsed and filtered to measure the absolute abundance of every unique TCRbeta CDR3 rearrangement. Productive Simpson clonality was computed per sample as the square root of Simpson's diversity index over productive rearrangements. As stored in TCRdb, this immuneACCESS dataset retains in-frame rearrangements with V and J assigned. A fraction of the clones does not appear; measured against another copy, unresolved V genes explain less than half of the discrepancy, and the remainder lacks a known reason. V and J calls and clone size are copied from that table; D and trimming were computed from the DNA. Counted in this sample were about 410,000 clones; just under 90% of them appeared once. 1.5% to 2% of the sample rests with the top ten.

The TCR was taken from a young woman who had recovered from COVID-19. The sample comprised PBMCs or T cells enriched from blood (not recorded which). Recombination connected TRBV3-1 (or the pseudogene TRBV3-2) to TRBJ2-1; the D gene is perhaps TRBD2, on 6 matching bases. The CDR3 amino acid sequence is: CASSQGDLAPYNEQFF. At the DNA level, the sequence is TGTGCCAGCAGCCAAGGGGATCTAGCGCCGTACAATGAGCAGTTCTTC.